The 13 T cell receptor beta chains below come from one sample, sequenced in a study of cytomegalovirus exposure and HLA in healthy donors. PCR used 60 Vbeta primers and 13 Jbeta primers. Method: immunoSEQ multiplex PCR; TCRdb's copy keeps in-frame clones and lacks some. The table lists around 100,000 clones. Sequenced: PBMCs. These receptors were obtained from a middle-aged man in good health and CMV-seropositive.

The chain couples TRBV25-1 to TRBJ2-7; TRBD2 might be the D (5 bases). Germline V CDR1 and CDR2: MGHDK, SYGVNS. The V end lost 8 bases, the J end lost 3 bases, and 14 bases lay between the germline ends. The CDR3 has 13 residues. This CDR3 reads CASRAAGSYEQYF. CDR3 bases: TGTGCCAGCCGGGCGGCGGGCAGCTACGAGCAGTACTTC.

The chain links TRBV7-9 to TRBJ1-4, with D perhaps matching TRBD1 (6 bases). Trimming stripped 2 bases from V and 6 bases from J, with 13 bases between. The germline V gene has CDR1 SEHNR and CDR2 FQNEAQ (reference sequence). This CDR3 region has 15 residues. CDR3 bases: TGTGCCAGCAGCTTAAAAGGGGGAAAGGATGAAAAACTGTTTTTT. This translates into CASSLKGGKDEKLFF.

The CDR3: CASSRGQGLYEQYF. The CDR3 nucleotides are TGTGCCAGCAGCCGCGGACAGGGGCTATACGAGCAGTACTTC. V gene TRBV28 combines with J gene TRBJ2-7; 9 bases map to TRBD1. V gave up 6 bases and J gave up 4 bases; unmatched junction bases: 7. CDR3 size: 14 residues. Germline values: CDR1 MDHEN, CDR2 SYDVKM.

The chain joins TRBV9 to TRBJ2-2; D might be TRBD2 (6 bases). V shed 5 bases and J shed 6 bases, with 11 bases lying between them. Per the germline V gene, CDR1 is SGDLS and CDR2 is YYNGEE. The CDR3 is 13 amino acids. The CDR3 region has the DNA TGTGCCAGCAGTTTGGACTATGCCGGGGAGCTGTTTTTT. This translates into CASSLDYAGELFF.

The chain uses TRBV6-5 and TRBJ2-3, with TRBD2 matching over 8 bases. The V gene's germline CDR1 is MNHEY and CDR2 SVGAGI. The CDR3 extends over 16 amino acids. V lost 4 bases to trimming and J lost 0 bases; unmatched junction nucleotides: 6. The CDR3: CASSFGSSGSTDTQYF. In DNA form, the CDR3 reads TGTGCCAGCAGTTTCGGATCTAGCGGGAGCACAGATACGCAGTATTTT.

The chain has TRBV18 and TRBJ2-5; D is perhaps TRBD2 (7 bases). CDR3 length equals 13 residues. The V end was cut by 10 bases, the J end by 2 bases, with 14 bases between. CDR1 KGHSH and CDR2 LQKENI come from the germline V gene. The CDR3 region has the DNA TGTGCCACCCGGGGGGCGAAACAAGAGACCCAGTACTTC. This codes for CATRGAKQETQYF.

This chain links TRBV28 with TRBJ1-1, with D possibly TRBD1 on 5 matching bases. Germline loops: CDR1 MDHEN, CDR2 SYDVKM. The CDR3 loop spans 10 amino acids. Trimming pared 10 bases from V and 7 bases from J, leaving 10 bases between. The CDR3, as DNA: TGTGCCACTGGAGGGGTTGAAGCTTTCTTT. Its translation is CATGGVEAFF.

This rearrangement joins TRBV28 to TRBJ2-6, with TRBD1 identical over 8 bases. The germline V gene encodes CDR1 MDHEN and CDR2 SYDVKM. CDR3 length equals 19 residues. V was clipped by 5 bases and J by 4 bases; unmatched bases: 16. The CDR3 loop reads CASSPFILQGAGGANVLTF. Written as DNA, the CDR3 is TGTGCCAGCAGTCCGTTTATACTGCAGGGGGCGGGAGGGGCCAACGTCCTGACTTTC.

This chain connects TRBV6-5 to TRBJ2-5; tentatively, D is TRBD1 (5 bases). Germline V gives CDR1 MNHEY, CDR2 SVGAGI. This CDR3 region has 15 residues. The V end lost 2 bases, the J end lost 2 bases, and 12 bases lay between the germline ends. The CDR3 nucleotides are TGTGCCAGCAGTTACGAGGACAATTATCAAGAGACCCAGTACTTC. Translated, it gives CASSYEDNYQETQYF.

V gene TRBV9 combines with J gene TRBJ2-7, with 7 positions matching TRBD2. The CDR3 covers 17 residues. Trimming took 4 bases from V and 3 from J; bases not matched to a gene: 16. Germline CDR1 reads SGDLS; CDR2 reads YYNGEE. In DNA form, the CDR3 reads TGTGCCAGCAGCCCCGCCCCAGGGACTACTTATGGCTACGAGCAGTACTTC. This encodes CASSPAPGTTYGYEQYF.

The chain recombines TRBV12-5 with TRBJ2-5; weak D call: TRBD1 (6 bases). Looked up from germline, CDR1 is LGHNT and CDR2 is FRNRAP. This CDR3 is built from 14 residues. V was shortened by 6 bases and J by 1 base, with 12 bases between the two germline ends. CDR3 protein: CASGAGTSQETQYF. In nucleotides, the CDR3 is TGTGCTAGTGGAGCCGGGACATCCCAAGAGACCCAGTACTTC.

The chain joins TRBV7-9 to TRBJ2-5; D is ambiguous. V was cut by 1 base and J by 1 base, with 10 bases left in between. This CDR3 is built from 15 residues. Germline V gene data show CDR1 as SEHNR and CDR2 as FQNEAQ (reference sequence). CDR3 protein: CASSLGPSFQETQYF. The DNA of the CDR3 is TGTGCCAGCAGCTTAGGCCCCAGTTTCCAAGAGACCCAGTACTTC.

The chain joins TRBV6-5 to TRBJ2-3; TRBD2 is a possible D gene (6 bases). V dropped 7 bases and J dropped 4 bases, with 18 bases sitting between them. This CDR3 contains 15 residues. Germline assignment: CDR1 MNHEY and CDR2 SVGAGI. CDR3 in DNA: TGTGCCAGCACCGCATCGACTAGTTCGGCAGATACGCAGTATTTT. Its translation: CASTASTSSADTQYF.